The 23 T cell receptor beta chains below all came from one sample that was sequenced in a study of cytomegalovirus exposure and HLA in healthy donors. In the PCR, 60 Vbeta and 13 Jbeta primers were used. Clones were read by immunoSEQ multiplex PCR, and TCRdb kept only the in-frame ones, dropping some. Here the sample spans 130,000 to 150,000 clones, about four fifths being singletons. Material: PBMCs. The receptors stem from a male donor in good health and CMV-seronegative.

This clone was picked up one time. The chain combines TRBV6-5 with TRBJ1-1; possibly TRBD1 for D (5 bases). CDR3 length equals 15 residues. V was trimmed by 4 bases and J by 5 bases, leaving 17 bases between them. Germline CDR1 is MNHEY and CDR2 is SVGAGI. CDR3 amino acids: CASSWGKLRGTEAFF. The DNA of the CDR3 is TGTGCCAGCAGTTGGGGTAAACTCCGGGGGACTGAAGCTTTCTTT.

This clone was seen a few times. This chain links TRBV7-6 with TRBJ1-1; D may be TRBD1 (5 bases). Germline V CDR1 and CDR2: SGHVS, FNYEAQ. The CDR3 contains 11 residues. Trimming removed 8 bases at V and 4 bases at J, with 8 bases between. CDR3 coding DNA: TGTGCCAGCGCGGGGGGCACTGAAGCTTTCTTT. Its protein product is CASAGGTEAFF.

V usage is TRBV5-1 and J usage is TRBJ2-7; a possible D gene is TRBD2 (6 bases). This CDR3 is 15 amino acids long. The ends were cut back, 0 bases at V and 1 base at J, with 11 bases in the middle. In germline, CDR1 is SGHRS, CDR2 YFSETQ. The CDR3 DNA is TGCGCCAGCAGCTTGGAAGGGAGGAGGTCCTACGAGCAGTACTTC. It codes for CASSLEGRRSYEQYF. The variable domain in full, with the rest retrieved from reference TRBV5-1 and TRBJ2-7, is KAGVTQTPRYLIKTRGQQVTLSCSPISGHRSVSWYQQTPGQGLQFLFEYFSETQRNKGNFPGRFSGRQFSNSRSEMNVSTLELGDSALYLCASSLEGRRSYEQYFGPGTRLTVT.

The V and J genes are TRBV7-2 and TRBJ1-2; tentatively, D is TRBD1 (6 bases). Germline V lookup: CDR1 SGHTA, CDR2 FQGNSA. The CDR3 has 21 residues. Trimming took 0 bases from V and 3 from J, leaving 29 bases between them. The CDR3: CASSLAGWGRGRSGSDYGYTF. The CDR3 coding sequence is TGTGCCAGCAGCTTAGCGGGGTGGGGCAGGGGTCGATCTGGATCGGACTATGGCTACACCTTC. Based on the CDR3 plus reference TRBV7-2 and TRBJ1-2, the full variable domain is GAGVSQSPSNKVTEKGKDVELRCDPISGHTALYWYRQSLGQGLEFLIYFQGNSAPDKSGLPSDRFSAERTGGSVSTLTIQRTQQEDSAVYLCASSLAGWGRGRSGSDYGYTFGSGTRLTVV.

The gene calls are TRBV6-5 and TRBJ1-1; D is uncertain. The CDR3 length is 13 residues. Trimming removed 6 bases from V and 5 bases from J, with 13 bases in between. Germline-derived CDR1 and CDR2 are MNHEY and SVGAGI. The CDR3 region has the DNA TGTGCCAGCAGCCCCGGTTCGGGAACTGAAGCTTTCTTT. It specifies CASSPGSGTEAFF.

Here the CDR3 reads CASNRDRGTSNQPQHF. Written as DNA, the CDR3 is TGTGCCAGCAACCGGGACAGGGGGACTAGCAATCAGCCCCAGCATTTT. The gene calls are TRBV2 and TRBJ1-5; 11 positions match TRBD1. With V trimmed by 7 bases and J by 0 bases, 5 bases remained unmatched. CDR1 is SNHLY, CDR2 FYNNEI, per germline. The CDR3 is 16 residues long.

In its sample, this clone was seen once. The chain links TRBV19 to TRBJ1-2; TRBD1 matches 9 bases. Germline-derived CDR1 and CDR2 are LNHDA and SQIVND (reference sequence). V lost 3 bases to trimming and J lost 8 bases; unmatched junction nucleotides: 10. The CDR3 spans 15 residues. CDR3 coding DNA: TGTGCCAGTAGTATTCCCGGGACAGGGAATCGCGGCTACACCTTC. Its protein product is CASSIPGTGNRGYTF.

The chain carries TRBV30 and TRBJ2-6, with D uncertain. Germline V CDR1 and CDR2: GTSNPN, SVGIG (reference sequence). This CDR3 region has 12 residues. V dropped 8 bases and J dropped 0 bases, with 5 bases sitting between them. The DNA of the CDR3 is TGTGCCCACAGCTCTGGGGCCAACGTCCTGACTTTC. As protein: CAHSSGANVLTF. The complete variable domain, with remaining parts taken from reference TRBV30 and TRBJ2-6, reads SQTIHQWPATLVQPVGSPLSLECTVEGTSNPNLYWYRQAAGRGLQLLFYSVGIGQISSEVPQNLSASRPQDRQFILSSKKLLLSDSGFYLCAHSSGANVLTFGAGSRLTVL.

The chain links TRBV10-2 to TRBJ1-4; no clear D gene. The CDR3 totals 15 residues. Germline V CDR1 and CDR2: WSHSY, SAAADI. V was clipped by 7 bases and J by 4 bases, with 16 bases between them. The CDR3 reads CASNGLSEGNEKLFF. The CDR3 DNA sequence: TGCGCCAGCAACGGCCTCTCTGAGGGTAATGAAAAACTGTTTTTT.

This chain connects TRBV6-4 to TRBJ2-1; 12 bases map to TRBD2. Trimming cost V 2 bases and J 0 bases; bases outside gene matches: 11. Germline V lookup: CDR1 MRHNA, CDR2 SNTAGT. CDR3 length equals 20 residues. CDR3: CASSDGFVLAGGSSYNEQFF. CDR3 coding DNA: TGTGCCAGCAGTGACGGTTTTGTACTAGCGGGGGGAAGCTCCTACAATGAGCAGTTCTTC.

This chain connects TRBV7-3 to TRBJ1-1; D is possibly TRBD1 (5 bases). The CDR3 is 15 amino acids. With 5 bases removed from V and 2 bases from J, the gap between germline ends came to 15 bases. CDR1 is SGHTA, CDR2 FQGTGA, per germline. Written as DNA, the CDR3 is TGTGCCAGCAGCGCAACCGACAGCTTTAACACTGAAGCTTTCTTT. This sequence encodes CASSATDSFNTEAFF.

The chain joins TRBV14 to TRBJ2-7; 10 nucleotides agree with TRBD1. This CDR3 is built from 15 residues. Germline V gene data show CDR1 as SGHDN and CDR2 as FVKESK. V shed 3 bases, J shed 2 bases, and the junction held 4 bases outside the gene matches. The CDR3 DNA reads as TGTGCCAGCAGCCAGGCGGGACAGGGGCCCTACGAGCAGTACTTC. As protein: CASSQAGQGPYEQYF.

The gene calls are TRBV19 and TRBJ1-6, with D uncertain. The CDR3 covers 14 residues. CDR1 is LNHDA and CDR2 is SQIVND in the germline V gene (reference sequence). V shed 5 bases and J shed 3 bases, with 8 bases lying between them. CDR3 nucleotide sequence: TGTGCCAGTAGTGGCCTTATCTATAATTCACCCCTCCACTTT. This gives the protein CASSGLIYNSPLHF.

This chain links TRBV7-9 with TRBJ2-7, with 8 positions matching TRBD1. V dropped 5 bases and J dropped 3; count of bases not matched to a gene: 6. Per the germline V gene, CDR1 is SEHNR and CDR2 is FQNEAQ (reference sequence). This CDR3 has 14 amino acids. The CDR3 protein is CASSPRTGHYEQYF. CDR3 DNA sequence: TGTGCCAGCAGCCCACGGACAGGGCACTACGAGCAGTACTTC.

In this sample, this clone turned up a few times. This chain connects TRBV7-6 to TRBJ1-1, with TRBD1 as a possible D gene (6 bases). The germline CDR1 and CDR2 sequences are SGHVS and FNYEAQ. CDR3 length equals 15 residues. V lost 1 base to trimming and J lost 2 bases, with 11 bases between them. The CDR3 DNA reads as TGTGCCAGCAGCTTAGGCAGGGGCCCAAACACTGAAGCTTTCTTT. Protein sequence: CASSLGRGPNTEAFF.

As DNA, the CDR3 is TGTGCCAGCAGCTTAGGACCGGGGAGCTCCTACGAGCAGTACTTC. Translation gives CASSLGPGSSYEQYF. The J gene is TRBJ2-7, the V gene TRBV7-8, with D perhaps matching TRBD2 (5 bases). CDR1 is SGHVS, CDR2 FQNEAQ, per germline. The CDR3 runs 15 residues. Trimming removed 1 base from V and 0 bases from J, with 10 bases in between.

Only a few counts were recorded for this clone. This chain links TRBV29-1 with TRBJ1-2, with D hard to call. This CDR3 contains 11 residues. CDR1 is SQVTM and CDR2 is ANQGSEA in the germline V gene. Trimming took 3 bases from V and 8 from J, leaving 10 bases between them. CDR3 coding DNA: TGCAGCGTTGAGGGCAGGCAAGGCTACACCTTC. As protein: CSVEGRQGYTF.

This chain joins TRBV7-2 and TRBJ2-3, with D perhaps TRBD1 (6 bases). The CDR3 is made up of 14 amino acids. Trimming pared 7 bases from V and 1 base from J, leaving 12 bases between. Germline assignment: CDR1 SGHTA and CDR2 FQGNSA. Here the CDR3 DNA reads TGTGCCAGCAAACAGGGCCAGGGCACAGATACGCAGTATTTT. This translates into CASKQGQGTDTQYF.

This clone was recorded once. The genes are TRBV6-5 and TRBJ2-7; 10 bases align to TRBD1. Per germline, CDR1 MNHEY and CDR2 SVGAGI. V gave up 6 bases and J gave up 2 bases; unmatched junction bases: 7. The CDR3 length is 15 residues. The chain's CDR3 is CASSRLGQGAYEQYF. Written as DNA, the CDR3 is TGTGCCAGCAGCCGCCTAGGACAGGGGGCCTACGAGCAGTACTTC.

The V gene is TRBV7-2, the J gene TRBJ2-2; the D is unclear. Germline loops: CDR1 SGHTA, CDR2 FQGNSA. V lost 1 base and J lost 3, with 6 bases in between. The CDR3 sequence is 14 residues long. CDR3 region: CASSLVADTGELFF. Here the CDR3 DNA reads TGTGCCAGCAGCTTAGTGGCAGACACCGGGGAGCTGTTTTTT.

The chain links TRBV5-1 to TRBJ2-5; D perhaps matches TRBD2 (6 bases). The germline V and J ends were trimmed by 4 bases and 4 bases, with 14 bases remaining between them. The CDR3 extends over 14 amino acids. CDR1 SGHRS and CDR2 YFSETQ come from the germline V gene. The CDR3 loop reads CASSPGGVAETQYF. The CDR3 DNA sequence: TGCGCCAGCAGCCCTGGCGGGGTGGCAGAGACCCAGTACTTC.

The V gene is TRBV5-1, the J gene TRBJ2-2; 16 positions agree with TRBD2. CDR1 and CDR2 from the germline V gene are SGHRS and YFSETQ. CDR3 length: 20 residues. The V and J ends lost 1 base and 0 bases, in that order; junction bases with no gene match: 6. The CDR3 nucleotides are TGCGCCAGCAGCTTGAGGGGACTAGCGGGAGGGTACGCGAACACCGGGGAGCTGTTTTTT. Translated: CASSLRGLAGGYANTGELFF. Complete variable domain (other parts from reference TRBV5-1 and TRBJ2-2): KAGVTQTPRYLIKTRGQQVTLSCSPISGHRSVSWYQQTPGQGLQFLFEYFSETQRNKGNFPGRFSGRQFSNSRSEMNVSTLELGDSALYLCASSLRGLAGGYANTGELFFGEGSRLTVL.

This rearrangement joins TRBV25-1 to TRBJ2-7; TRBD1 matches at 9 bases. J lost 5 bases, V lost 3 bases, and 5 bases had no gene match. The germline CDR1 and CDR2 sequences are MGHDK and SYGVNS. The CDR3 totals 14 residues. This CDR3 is CASSDPGQGNEQYF. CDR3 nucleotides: TGTGCCAGCAGTGACCCGGGACAGGGTAACGAGCAGTACTTC.